The present T cell receptor beta chain was sequenced within a study of OX40 agonist ivuxolimab in advanced cancers. Concerning the study at large: Ivuxolimab was a fully human IgG2 agonistic monoclonal antibody targeting the costimulatory receptor OX40 (CD134). Intravenous ivuxolimab was administered to patients every 2 weeks at six dose levels: 0.01, 0.1, 0.3, 1.5, 3 and 10 mg/kg. Of the approximately 54 dose-escalation patients, hepatocellular carcinoma was present in roughly 19, melanoma in some 15, renal cell carcinoma in 9 and head and neck cancer in 9. In the dose-escalation cohort, over 65% of patients were male, and the mean age was roughly 60 years, with a range of about 20 to 90. Patients were allowed to have had prior anti-PD-1, anti-PD-L1 or anti-CTLA-4 therapy, and more than 30% of the dose-escalation patients had previously received checkpoint inhibitors. Partial responses occurred in three dose-escalation patients: two with cutaneous melanoma and one with hepatocellular carcinoma. Peripheral TCRbeta sequencing was intended to test whether TCR sequence diversity was altered and clonal T-cell expansion was caused by ivuxolimab. The monotherapy dose-escalation portion (N ≈ 56 patients) of the phase I ivuxolimab trial is reported in the paper.

CDR1 and CDR2 are drawn from the germline V gene: MRHNA, SNTAGT. From cysteine to phenylalanine, the CDR3 is 15 amino acids long. Of the read, only the CDR3 DNA is kept; its 45 bases are in frame from base 1. V is clipped by 6 bases and J by 9 bases, and the sequence between their germline boundaries is 23 bases long. A note on this clone: It lacks a known antigen. No base quality information exists; no much larger clone differs at one position.

Broader findings and caveats from the paper: Partial responders in the 0.1-3.0 mg/kg groups had among the lowest normalized peripheral clonal expansion, especially among CD8+ T cells. At doses from 0.1 to 3.0 mg/kg, clonal expansion was seen in both CD4+ and CD8+ blood T cells between baseline and week 6. After ivuxolimab, CD8+ T cells had more expanded clones than CD4+ T cells on average. Low levels of normalized T-cell clonal expansion were also seen in some patients who did not respond. Which antigens the clonally expanded peripheral T cells were specific for was not determined.

Patients with autoimmune disease history or receiving systemic immunosuppression were excluded from the trial. Peripheral blood for TCR sequencing was collected from all dose cohorts at baseline, on cycle 4 day 1, and on cycle 7 day 1. The samples were drawn from a first-in-human, open-label, multicenter phase I dose-escalation trial of ivuxolimab. Adults with locally advanced or metastatic melanoma, renal cell, hepatocellular, or head and neck squamous cell carcinoma were enrolled in the trial. Before TCR sequencing, CD4+ and CD8+ T cells were separately sorted from peripheral blood. Genomic DNA was extracted from sorted cells for sequencing of the TCRbeta CDR3 region. The immunoSEQ Assay was used to sequence the TCRbeta CDR3 regions. The immuneACCESS repertoire file appears here via TCRdb, limited to in-frame rearrangements. These files lack a portion of the clones; in checked studies, under half of the deficit traces to unresolved V genes, and the cause of the others is not known. Present in this sample are under 100,000 clones, around 92% of which were seen just once. The ten largest make up about 0.54% of the sample.

The receptor chain draws on TRBV6-4 and TRBJ1-2; TRBD1 might be the D gene, on 5 matching bases. The sequence derives from an adult with an advanced solid tumor such as melanoma, head and neck, liver or kidney cancer. This specimen was CD4+ or CD8+ T cells sorted from blood, taken in a trial of the OX40 agonist ivuxolimab. The DNA sequence is given as TGTGCCAGCAGGGCGGGGGGGTACTATTTTAGGTGCTACACCTTC. Translation gives CASRAGGYYFRCYTF.